Listed below are T cell receptor beta chains from one sample, sequenced in a study of control samples from healthy donors and cancer patients. Sequencing was performed with immunoSEQ multiplex PCR; in TCRdb, only in-frame clones are kept and a portion is missing. The repertoire holds under 150,000 clones, with over 85% as singletons. What was sequenced was blood. The origin of the receptors is a man aged 25-45 years in good health. Both conserved end residues are part of each CDR3. D genes are given only for firm matches. Expanded clones are given a class, and other clones once, few, many or no size at all.

d_call | j_call | clone_size | v_call | cdr3_aa | cdr3_nt
. | TRBJ2-4 | . | TRBV6-2/TRBV6-3 | CASSYSRSTTRTKNIQYF | TGTGCCAGCAGTTACTCGAGGTCTACGACTAGGACCAAAAACATTCAGTACTTC
. | TRBJ2-1 | . | TRBV9 | CASSVGPRGGNEQFF | TGTGCCAGCAGCGTAGGGCCTAGGGGGGGCAATGAGCAGTTCTTC
TRBD1 | TRBJ1-1 | . | TRBV12-3/TRBV12-4 | CATRGTDTEAFF | TGTGCCACCCGGGGGACAGACACTGAAGCTTTCTTT
TRBD2 | TRBJ2-3 | once | TRBV27 | CASSSGLAGDFTDTQYF | TGTGCCAGCAGTTCGGGACTAGCGGGTGACTTCACAGATACGCAGTATTTT
. | TRBJ2-5 | . | TRBV5-1 | CASSLNGETQYF | TGCGCCAGCAGCTTGAACGGAGAGACCCAGTACTTC
. | TRBJ1-6 | . | TRBV27 | CASSLGGAFFSPLHF | TGTGCCAGCAGTTTAGGGGGGGCGTTTTTCTCACCCCTCCACTTT
. | TRBJ2-5 | once | TRBV5-4 | CASSLDSDHATQYF | TGTGCCAGCAGCCTGGATTCGGACCACGCGACCCAGTACTTC
. | TRBJ1-6 | . | TRBV21-1 | CASSKLPHNSPLHF | TGTGCCAGCAGCAAACTTCCCCATAATTCACCCCTCCACTTT
TRBD1 | TRBJ1-2 | . | TRBV5-4 | CASSPRTPGQDYGYTF | TGTGCCAGCAGCCCAAGAACCCCGGGACAGGACTATGGCTACACCTTC
TRBD1 | TRBJ2-5 | once | TRBV30 | CAWSVQGETQYF | TGTGCCTGGAGTGTACAGGGGGAGACCCAGTACTTC
. | TRBJ2-3 | . | TRBV12-3/TRBV12-4 | CASSLTANTQYF | TGTGCCAGCAGTTTGACTGCCAATACGCAGTATTTT
. | TRBJ1-1 | . | TRBV12-3/TRBV12-4 | CASSFSGAEAFF | TGTGCCAGCAGTTTTTCCGGGGCTGAAGCTTTCTTT
. | TRBJ1-1 | . | TRBV9 | CASSWGRDTEAFF | TGTGCCAGCAGCTGGGGCAGGGACACTGAAGCTTTCTTT
TRBD2 | TRBJ2-3 | . | TRBV7-6 | CASSSRSPLTSGVTDTQYF | TGTGCCAGCAGCTCCCGCTCACCCCTGACTAGCGGGGTTACAGATACGCAGTATTTT
. | TRBJ2-2 | . | TRBV10-2 | CASRSPTGELFF | TGCGCCAGCAGAAGTCCTACCGGGGAGCTGTTTTTT
. | TRBJ2-3 | . | TRBV10-3 | CAISRGATDTQYF | TGTGCCATCAGCCGGGGGGCCACAGATACGCAGTATTTT
. | TRBJ1-4 | . | TRBV6-1 | CASSEVPGMGHEKLFF | TGTGCCAGCAGTGAAGTCCCGGGGATGGGGCATGAAAAACTGTTTTTT
. | TRBJ1-2 | . | TRBV28 | CASSSPFERRRGGDTF | TGTGCCAGCAGTTCCCCTTTCGAGCGGCGCAGAGGGGGGGACACCTTC
. | TRBJ1-4 | . | TRBV5-5 | CASSLVSGEKLFF | TGTGCCAGCAGCTTGGTGTCGGGGGAAAAACTGTTTTTT
. | TRBJ2-6 | . | TRBV7-9 | CASSSLSGANVLTF | TGTGCCAGCAGCTCCCTCTCTGGGGCCAACGTCCTGACTTTC
. | TRBJ2-3 | . | TRBV13 | CASSLRSDTQYF | TGTGCCAGCAGCTTAAGATCAGATACGCAGTATTTT
. | TRBJ1-3 | . | TRBV9 | CASSVGQYGNTIYF | TGTGCCAGCAGCGTAGGACAGTACGGAAACACCATATATTTT
. | TRBJ1-3 | . | TRBV18 | CASSPLNPTGSSGNTIYF | TGTGCCAGCTCACCACTCAATCCTACAGGGAGCTCTGGAAACACCATATATTTT
. | TRBJ2-5 | . | TRBV7-3 | CASSLSGGAGETQYF | TGTGCCAGCAGCTTATCAGGGGGGGCAGGAGAGACCCAGTACTTC
TRBD2 | TRBJ2-1 | once | TRBV6-4 | CGLALAGGSYNEQFF | TGTGGACTGGCTTTAGCGGGGGGGTCCTACAATGAGCAGTTCTTC
. | TRBJ1-1 | . | TRBV9 | CASSETEAFF | TGTGCCAGCAGCGAAACTGAAGCTTTCTTT
. | TRBJ2-2 | once | TRBV3-1/TRBV3-2 | CASSPRGGGAWTPGELFF | TGTGCCAGCAGCCCGCGGGGAGGGGGCGCATGGACCCCCGGGGAGCTGTTTTTT
TRBD1 | TRBJ1-6 | . | TRBV18 | CASSTAGGSSPLHF | TGTGCCAGCTCAACGGCAGGGGGTAGCTCACCCCTCCACTTT
TRBD1 | TRBJ1-2 | . | TRBV2 | CASRPLSGGGYTF | TGTGCCAGCAGGCCGCTTTCAGGGGGTGGCTACACCTTC
. | TRBJ1-2 | . | TRBV5-5 | CASSLRGGQGGGYTF | TGTGCCAGCAGCTTGCGCGGGGGGCAGGGAGGTGGCTACACCTTC
. | TRBJ1-5 | . | TRBV9 | CASSVGPLDQPQHF | TGTGCCAGCAGCGTAGGCCCTTTAGATCAGCCCCAGCATTTT
. | TRBJ2-7 | . | TRBV19 | CASRGGIPSYEQYF | TGTGCCAGTAGGGGCGGGATACCTTCCTACGAGCAGTACTTC
TRBD1 | TRBJ1-1 | . | TRBV9 | CASSLREGAGTEAFF | TGTGCCAGCAGCCTCCGAGAGGGGGCCGGGACTGAAGCTTTCTTT
. | TRBJ1-1 | . | TRBV7-8 | CASIEARNTEAFF | TGTGCCAGCATTGAGGCCAGGAACACTGAAGCTTTCTTT
. | TRBJ1-1 | . | TRBV3-1/TRBV3-2 | CASSQIGGGNTEAFF | TGTGCCAGCAGCCAGATCGGAGGGGGGAACACTGAAGCTTTCTTT
. | TRBJ1-1 | . | TRBV2 | CASSETTGDASEAFF | TGTGCCAGCAGTGAGACCACGGGAGATGCGTCCGAAGCTTTCTTT
TRBD1 | TRBJ2-5 | . | TRBV9 | CASSSRTQGGGETQYF | TGTGCCAGCAGCTCCCGAACACAGGGGGGCGGGGAGACCCAGTACTTC
. | TRBJ2-3 | . | TRBV4-2 | CASSLQVVTDTQYF | TGTGCCAGCAGCCTACAGGTAGTCACAGATACGCAGTATTTT
. | TRBJ1-2 | . | TRBV5-1 | CASGGELANYGYTF | TGCGCCAGCGGAGGAGAATTAGCTAACTATGGCTACACCTTC
. | TRBJ2-2 | few | TRBV9 | CASSVDLTGELFF | TGTGCCAGCAGCGTAGATCTCACCGGGGAGCTGTTTTTT
. | TRBJ1-2 | . | TRBV7-3 | CASSPVGQRGYGYTF | TGTGCCAGCAGCCCGGTAGGGCAGAGAGGCTATGGCTACACCTTC
TRBD2 | TRBJ2-5 | . | TRBV19 | CASKRSGGAGETQYF | TGTGCCAGTAAACGTAGCGGGGGGGCCGGAGAGACCCAGTACTTC
. | TRBJ2-5 | . | TRBV2 | CASSEEASAAQETQYF | TGTGCCAGCAGTGAAGAGGCTAGCGCGGCCCAAGAGACCCAGTACTTC
TRBD1 | TRBJ1-2 | . | TRBV9 | CASSATGRYGYTF | TGTGCCAGCAGCGCGACAGGGAGGTATGGCTACACCTTC
. | TRBJ1-2 | . | TRBV6-6 | CASSFHSGDGYTF | TGTGCCAGCAGTTTCCATTCAGGGGATGGCTACACCTTC
. | TRBJ1-3 | . | TRBV20-1 | CSARDGNTIYF | TGCAGTGCTAGAGACGGAAACACCATATATTTT
TRBD2 | TRBJ2-6 | . | TRBV25-1 | CASSDWKRGTGANVLTF | TGTGCCAGCAGTGACTGGAAGCGGGGGACTGGGGCCAACGTCCTGACTTTC
. | TRBJ2-3 | . | TRBV5-8 | CASSFSLATFTDTQYF | TGTGCCAGCAGCTTTTCACTAGCCACCTTCACAGATACGCAGTATTTT
TRBD1 | TRBJ1-2 | . | TRBV28 | CASSSWDRVSGPDYGYTF | TGTGCCAGCAGTTCCTGGGACAGGGTTTCTGGACCGGACTATGGCTACACCTTC
. | TRBJ2-1 | . | TRBV19 | CASSMPQEQPNNEQFF | TGTGCCAGTAGTATGCCGCAGGAACAACCAAACAATGAGCAGTTCTTC
. | TRBJ2-3 | . | TRBV4-1 | CASSRGDTQYF | TGCGCCAGCAGCCGAGGAGATACGCAGTATTTT
. | TRBJ1-5 | . | TRBV28 | CASHLGGVGNQPQHF | TGTGCCAGCCACCTAGGGGGAGTCGGCAATCAGCCCCAGCATTTT
. | TRBJ1-5 | . | TRBV19 | CASSPGRGNQPQHF | TGTGCCAGTAGTCCCGGACGGGGCAATCAGCCCCAGCATTTT
TRBD1 | TRBJ1-2 | . | TRBV2 | CASSKGQGSYGYTF | TGTGCCAGCAGCAAGGGACAGGGTAGCTATGGCTACACCTTC
TRBD1 | TRBJ1-2 | . | TRBV7-8 | CASSLATGGAPYTF | TGTGCCAGCAGCTTAGCCACAGGGGGCGCACCCTACACCTTC
. | TRBJ1-3 | . | TRBV30 | CAWKDSGNTIYF | TGTGCCTGGAAGGACTCTGGAAACACCATATATTTT
. | TRBJ2-3 | once | TRBV9 | CASSGESTDTQYF | TGTGCCAGCAGCGGGGAGAGCACAGATACGCAGTATTTT